This T cell receptor beta chain was sequenced in a study of identical twins. Study-level results: Reduced insertions were recorded for abundant cord blood beta clonotypes, with no such pattern in memory repertoires. Among beta out-of-frame sequences, excess sharing between twins appeared weaker.

As concerns this clonotype: What it binds is unknown.

TCRdb re-called the 5' RACE reads through MiXCR, storing one row per CDR3 protein. The table records 650,000 to 800,000 distinct CDR3 sequences, more than 6.5% of them present only once. Germline V gene lookup returns CDR1 LNHNV and CDR2 YYDKDF (reference sequence). The CDR3 runs 14 residues. The V end lost 3 bases, the J end lost 7 bases, and 16 bases lay between the germline ends. The sample also formed part of further work on yellow fever vaccine responses in identical twins.

The V call is TRBV15, the J call TRBJ2-7, with D possibly TRBD2 on 5 matching bases. The source of this sequence is a woman aged 18-29 years in good health. The sequenced sample was PBMCs. This CDR3 reads CATSSDQASREQYF. Here the CDR3 DNA reads TGTGCCACCAGCAGTGACCAGGCTAGCCGGGAGCAGTACTTC.